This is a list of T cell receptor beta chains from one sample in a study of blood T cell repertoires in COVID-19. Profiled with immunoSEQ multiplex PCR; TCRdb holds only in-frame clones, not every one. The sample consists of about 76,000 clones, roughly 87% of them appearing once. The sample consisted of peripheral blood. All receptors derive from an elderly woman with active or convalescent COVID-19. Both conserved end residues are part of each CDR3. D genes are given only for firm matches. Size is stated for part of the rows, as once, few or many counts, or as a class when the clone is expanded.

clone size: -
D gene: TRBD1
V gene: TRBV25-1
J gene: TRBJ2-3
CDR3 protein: CASGGTGGVDTQYF
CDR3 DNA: TGTGCCAGCGGAGGGACAGGGGGCGTGGATACGCAGTATTTT

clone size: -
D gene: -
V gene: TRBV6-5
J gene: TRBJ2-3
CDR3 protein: CASKLQGTDTQYF
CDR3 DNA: TGTGCCAGTAAATTACAGGGCACAGATACGCAGTATTTT

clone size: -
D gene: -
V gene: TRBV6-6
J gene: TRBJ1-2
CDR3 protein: CASYGRGTFYGYTF
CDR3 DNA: TGTGCCAGTTATGGACGGGGAACATTCTATGGCTACACCTTC

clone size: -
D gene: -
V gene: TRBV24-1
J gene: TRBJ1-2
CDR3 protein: CATSLSGERFGYTF
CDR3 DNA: TGTGCCACCAGTTTAAGCGGGGAGCGGTTTGGCTACACCTTC

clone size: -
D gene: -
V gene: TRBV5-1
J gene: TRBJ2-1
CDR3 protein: CASSLSGPQSSYNEQFF
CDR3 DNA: TGCGCCAGCAGCTTGTCAGGGCCCCAGAGCTCCTACAATGAGCAGTTCTTC

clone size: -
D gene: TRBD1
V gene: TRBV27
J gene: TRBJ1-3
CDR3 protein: CASSFGTGPNSGNTIYF
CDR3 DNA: TGTGCCAGCAGTTTTGGGACAGGGCCCAACTCTGGAAACACCATATATTTT

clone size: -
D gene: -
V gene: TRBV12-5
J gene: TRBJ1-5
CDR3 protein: CASADSTVQPQHF
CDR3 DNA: TGTGCTAGTGCCGACAGTACCGTTCAGCCCCAGCATTTT

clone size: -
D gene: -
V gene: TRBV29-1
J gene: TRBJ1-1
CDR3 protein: CSVSGYTEAFF
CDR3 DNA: TGCAGCGTCTCGGGGTACACTGAAGCTTTCTTT

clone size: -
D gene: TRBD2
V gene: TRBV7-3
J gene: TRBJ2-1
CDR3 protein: CASTPGGGSSYNEQFF
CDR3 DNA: TGTGCCAGCACCCCCGGGGGGGGGAGCTCCTACAATGAGCAGTTCTTC

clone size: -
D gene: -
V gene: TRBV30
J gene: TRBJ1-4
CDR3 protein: CAWSAPRGGNEKLFF
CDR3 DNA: TGTGCCTGGAGTGCCCCACGGGGAGGTAATGAAAAACTGTTTTTT

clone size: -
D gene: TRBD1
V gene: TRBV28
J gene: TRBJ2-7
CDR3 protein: CVAGTDYEQYF
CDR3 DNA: TGTGTTGCTGGGACAGACTACGAGCAGTACTTC

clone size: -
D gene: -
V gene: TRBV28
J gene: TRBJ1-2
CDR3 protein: CASRDTREGYTF
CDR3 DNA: TGTGCCAGCAGGGACACCAGGGAAGGCTACACCTTC

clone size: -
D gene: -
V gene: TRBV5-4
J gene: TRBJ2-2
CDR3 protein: CASSLEGQRTGELFF
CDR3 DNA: TGTGCCAGCAGCTTGGAGGGACAAAGGACCGGGGAGCTGTTTTTT

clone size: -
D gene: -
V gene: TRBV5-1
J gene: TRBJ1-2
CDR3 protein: CASSLGRIGNYGYTF
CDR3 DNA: TGCGCCAGCAGCTTGGGGAGGATAGGGAACTATGGCTACACCTTC

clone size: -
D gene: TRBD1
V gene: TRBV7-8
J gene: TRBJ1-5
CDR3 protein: CASSMGRDRNQPQHF
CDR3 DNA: TGTGCCAGCAGCATGGGGCGGGACAGAAATCAGCCCCAGCATTTT

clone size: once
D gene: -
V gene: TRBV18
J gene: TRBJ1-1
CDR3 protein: CASSPGTLGNTEAFF
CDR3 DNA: TGTGCCAGCTCACCCGGGACATTAGGGAACACTGAAGCTTTCTTT

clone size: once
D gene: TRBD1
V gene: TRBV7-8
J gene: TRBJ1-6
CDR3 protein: CASSLVQGANSPLHF
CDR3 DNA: TGTGCCAGCAGCTTAGTCCAGGGGGCCAATTCACCCCTCCACTTT